The 11 T cell receptor beta chains below come from one sample, sequenced in a study of cytomegalovirus exposure and HLA in healthy donors. The PCR had 60 Vbeta and 13 Jbeta primers. Sequenced by immunoSEQ multiplex PCR; TCRdb stores in-frame clones only, minus some. Of about 110,000 clones listed, about two thirds are singletons. Sequenced: PBMCs. Receptors were obtained from a female donor in good health and CMV-seronegative.

The CDR3 region has the DNA TGTGCCAGCAGTTTAGTCCTACTGGTCGGGTATGGCTACACCTTC. Translating it yields CASSLVLLVGYGYTF. The J gene is TRBJ1-2, the V gene TRBV28; D ambiguous. Deletions cut 2 bases from V and 5 bases from J, with 15 bases between. The CDR3 extends over 15 amino acids. Germline V gives CDR1 MDHEN, CDR2 SYDVKM.

This chain joins TRBV10-1 and TRBJ2-4; D may be TRBD1 (5 bases). From germline, CDR1 is WNHNN and CDR2 SYGVQD (reference sequence). The germline V and J ends were trimmed by 0 bases and 0 bases, with 6 bases remaining between them. The CDR3 spans 15 residues. CDR3 region: CASSESQGAKNIQYF. DNA of the CDR3: TGCGCCAGCAGTGAGTCTCAGGGAGCCAAAAACATTCAGTACTTC.

The V gene is TRBV11-3, the J gene TRBJ2-5; a weak D match, TRBD1 (6 bases). V lost 2 bases and J 3 bases, leaving 16 bases between the germline ends. Germline assignment: CDR1 SGHNT and CDR2 YENEEA. This CDR3 contains 16 residues. CDR3 nucleotides: TGTGCCAGCAGCTTAAGGGGCAGGGGATTGGAAGAGACCCAGTACTTC. This encodes CASSLRGRGLEETQYF.

The table lists this clone with a count of one. The chain is built from TRBV5-1 and TRBJ2-5, with 9 nucleotides matching TRBD2. This CDR3 region has 15 residues. The trim removed 0 bases at V and 4 bases at J, leaving 4 bases unmatched. Germline V lookup: CDR1 SGHRS, CDR2 YFSETQ. The CDR3: CASSLGGRAIETQYF. The DNA for the CDR3 is TGCGCCAGCAGCTTGGGCGGGAGGGCCATAGAGACCCAGTACTTC. Combining the CDR3 with reference TRBV5-1 and TRBJ2-5 gives the whole variable domain KAGVTQTPRYLIKTRGQQVTLSCSPISGHRSVSWYQQTPGQGLQFLFEYFSETQRNKGNFPGRFSGRQFSNSRSEMNVSTLELGDSALYLCASSLGGRAIETQYFGPGTRLLVL.

The chain recombines TRBV6-1 with TRBJ2-2, with a tentative D call TRBD2 (7 bases). Deletions cut 8 bases from V and 3 bases from J, with 13 bases between. Germline CDR1 is MNHNS and CDR2 is SASEGT. The CDR3 has 14 residues. CDR3 nucleotide sequence: TGTGCCAGCTGGGGGGGCTATGACACCGGGGAGCTGTTTTTT. Encoded protein: CASWGGYDTGELFF.

The chain uses TRBV5-1 and TRBJ2-2; TRBD2 agrees at 8 bases. J was trimmed by 3 bases and V by 0 bases; bases with no gene match: 7. CDR3 length: 17 residues. Germline V gene lookup returns CDR1 SGHRS and CDR2 YFSETQ. In nucleotides, the CDR3 is TGCGCCAGCAGCTTGGCCTATAGCGGGGAATACACCGGGGAGCTGTTTTTT. Amino acids: CASSLAYSGEYTGELFF.

This chain joins TRBV6-6 and TRBJ2-1; the D gene is possibly TRBD1 (5 bases). The germline V gene has CDR1 MNHNY and CDR2 SVGAGI (reference sequence). V gave up 6 bases and J gave up 8 bases, with 11 bases separating them. The CDR3 length is 12 residues. The CDR3: CASSPLGDEQFF. CDR3 DNA sequence: TGTGCCAGCAGCCCTCTAGGGGATGAGCAGTTCTTC.

This clone was observed a handful of times. The chain's CDR3 is CASSILQVAEAFF. In DNA, the CDR3 is TGTGCCAGCAGCATCCTACAGGTCGCTGAAGCTTTCTTT. This chain connects TRBV7-8 to TRBJ1-1, with D perhaps TRBD1 (5 bases). Per germline, CDR1 SGHVS and CDR2 FQNEAQ. This CDR3 is 13 amino acids long. V dropped 5 bases and J dropped 6 bases, with 13 bases sitting between them.

The chain combines TRBV11-3 with TRBJ1-1, with TRBD1 matching over 7 bases. The CDR3 totals 14 residues. CDR1 SGHNT and CDR2 YENEEA come from the germline V gene. The V gene end was trimmed by 5 bases and the J gene end by 3 bases; junction bases not matched to a gene: 6. The DNA of the CDR3 is TGTGCCAGCAGCCCCTACAGGGGAGACACTGAAGCTTTCTTT. Residues: CASSPYRGDTEAFF.

V is TRBV30 and J is TRBJ2-3, with TRBD1 matching 7 bases. The germline V gene encodes CDR1 GTSNPN and CDR2 SVGIG (reference sequence). V was pared by 0 bases and J by 3 bases, with 9 bases of the junction left unmatched. This CDR3 contains 16 residues. CDR3 coding DNA: TGTGCCTGGAGTGTATGGGCAGGGGGAAATACAGATACGCAGTATTTT. Translation gives CAWSVWAGGNTDTQYF.

The chain is built from TRBV18 and TRBJ2-3; 10 nucleotides match TRBD1. This CDR3 has 15 amino acids. Germline V lookup: CDR1 KGHSH, CDR2 LQKENI. Losses at the gene ends were 6 bases for V and 6 bases for J; bases not matched to a gene: 9. DNA of the CDR3: TGTGCCAGCTCGACCGACAGGGGGCTGGTTGATACGCAGTATTTT. This translates into CASSTDRGLVDTQYF.